What follows are 8 T cell receptor beta chains derived from one specimen sequenced in a study of human T cells and chemical hapten exposure. TCRdb called the RACE reads again in MiXCR, with one record for every CDR3 protein. The repertoire consists of under 450,000 distinct CDR3 sequences, with around 4.8% occurring once and the leading ten covering under 3%. Time point reported: patch test 1, 2 weeks after DPC sensitization. Treatment reported: therapeutic diphenylcyclopropenone sensitization with weekly scalp DPC. The sequencing here drew on whole blood, taken in connection with sensitization to the hapten diphenylcyclopropenone (DPC). These receptors originate from a woman in her 50s with alopecia areata. Some clones in this sample may be carry-over from other donors' samples.

The sample holds a few counts of this clonotype. The gene calls are TRBV6-1 and TRBJ2-7; TRBD1 aligns across 8 bases. V was pared by 11 bases and J by 2 bases, with 5 bases of the junction left unmatched. The CDR3 runs 12 residues. From germline, CDR1 is MNHNS and CDR2 SASEGT. The CDR3 loop reads CAAADRAYEQYF. In nucleotides, the CDR3 is TGTGCCGCCGCGGACAGGGCCTACGAGCAGTACTTC.

This clonotype has only a few counts. The genes are TRBV6-1 and TRBJ2-7; TRBD2 agrees at 8 bases. Trimming took 4 bases from V and 7 from J; bases not matched to a gene: 9. The CDR3 loop spans 14 amino acids. Germline V lookup: CDR1 MNHNS, CDR2 SASEGT. CDR3 DNA sequence: TGTGCCAGCAGTGGAGACCGCCGGGGGGGGGAGCAGTACTTC. This sequence encodes CASSGDRRGGEQYF.

Many counts were recorded for this clonotype. The chain uses TRBV12-3 or TRBV12-4 and TRBJ1-1; 10 bases align to TRBD1. The V gene end was trimmed by 5 bases and the J gene end by 5 bases; junction bases not matched to a gene: 8. The CDR3 is 15 amino acids. The CDR3 DNA is TGTGCCAGCAGTGTGGGCCGGGACAGGGGAACTGAAGCTTTCTTT. It codes for CASSVGRDRGTEAFF.

This clonotype was observed a few times. The J gene is TRBJ2-2, the V gene TRBV29-1, with 8 bases identical to TRBD1. Germline assignment: CDR1 SQVTM and CDR2 ANQGSEA. V lost 7 bases to trimming and J lost 2 bases; unmatched junction nucleotides: 3. This CDR3 has 13 residues. The CDR3: CSADRGNTGELFF. In nucleotides, the CDR3 is TGCAGCGCCGACAGGGGTAACACCGGGGAGCTGTTTTTT.

Comments on this clonotype: This clone may be a read error of a much larger clone one base away. Given the absence of the conserved phenylalanine or tryptophan at the CDR3 end, a read error is likely. The chain couples TRBV6-6 to TRBJ2-5; no clear D. The V end lost 6 bases, the J end lost 2 bases, and 13 bases lay between the germline ends. The CDR3 has 14 residues. Germline-derived CDR1 and CDR2 are MNHNY and SVGAGI (reference sequence). The CDR3 DNA sequence: TGTGCCAGCAGCTACCGGTCGGTTCAAGAGACCCAGTACCTC. Protein product: CASSYRSVQETQYL.

Only a few counts were recorded for this clonotype. The chain employs TRBV27 and TRBJ2-1; no definite D call. This CDR3 spans 13 amino acids. Germline CDR1 and CDR2: MNHEY and SMNVEV (reference sequence). V lost 0 bases, J lost 8 bases, and 8 bases lay in between. CDR3 coding DNA: TGTGCCAGCAGTTTATCGGGGTACCATGAGCAGTTCTTC. Its protein is CASSLSGYHEQFF.

In this sample, this clonotype turned up a few times. The chain employs TRBV2 and TRBJ2-5, with TRBD1 as a possible D gene (5 bases). The CDR3 covers 13 residues. The germline V gene encodes CDR1 SNHLY and CDR2 FYNNEI. The V gene lost 1 base and the J gene lost 5 bases, with 8 bases spanning the gap. This chain's CDR3 is CASSEEGKETQYF. The CDR3 region has the DNA TGTGCCAGCAGTGAAGAGGGGAAGGAGACCCAGTACTTC.

In its sample, this clonotype was seen many times. This chain links TRBV6-5 with TRBJ1-6; 8 nucleotides agree with TRBD1. Trimming removed 6 bases from V and 10 bases from J; junction bases left unmatched: 8. Germline-derived CDR1 and CDR2 are MNHEY and SVGAGI. The CDR3 extends over 14 amino acids. The CDR3: CASRRGQGESPLHF. DNA for the CDR3: TGTGCCAGCAGGCGCGGACAGGGAGAGTCACCCCTCCACTTT.